This T cell receptor (beta chain) stems from a study of T-cell reconstitution after alpha-beta-depleted transplantation in children. This clonotype was counted between two and nine times. Its antigen is still unknown. This CDR3 region has 13 residues. CDR1 is DFQATT, CDR2 SNEGSKA, per germline (reference sequence). V was clipped by 2 bases and J by 3 bases, with 11 bases between them. Unique molecular identifiers were incorporated into the prepared TCRbeta library. TCRdb used MiXCR to reprocess the PCR reads, holding one entry per CDR3 protein. The repertoire holds approximately 300,000 distinct CDR3 sequences, with 9.5% to 13% as singletons. Findings of the study overall: The study reportedly traced alpha-beta T cells about two months after transplant to several hundred expanded graft clones. When one year had passed after transplant, most T-cell counts and diversity came from newly produced T cells. Surviving recipient T cells and thymic progenitors accounted for the high day-60 TCRbeta diversity observed in some patients.

The J gene is TRBJ2-7, the V gene TRBV20-1; D is perhaps TRBD1 (5 bases). Sequenced here: PBMCs, sampled before TCRalphabeta/CD19-depleted stem cell transplant. The receptor comes from a boy younger than two with acute myeloid leukemia, due to receive a stem cell transplant. The chain's CDR3 is CSARSPRDYEQYF. CDR3 nucleotides: TGCAGTGCTAGATCCCCCAGGGACTACGAGCAGTACTTC.